This T cell receptor (beta chain) was identified in a study of T cell responses to AZD1222 COVID-19 vaccine. As for the study in general: Timing groups of about 4 and about 12 weeks for second doses were pooled. Findings and limits, study-wide: Vaccine-related CD4 TCRs covered spike, predominating at 160-218 and 743-854. Nearly half of spike-specific TCRs reportedly target unmutated variant regions. Donors were largely white British and mainly female; clonal diversity was possibly underestimated.

Produced via immunoSEQ multiplex PCR; TCRdb's table is partial and in-frame only. In the table there are 100,000 or so clones, 70% to 90% of which are singletons. This clone was detected only once. The target antigen is unknown. The V and J ends lost 3 bases and 0 bases respectively, with 9 bases between them. CDR3 length: 15 residues. Germline V gene data show CDR1 as LNHDA and CDR2 as SQIVND (reference sequence). The J gene is TRBJ2-1, the V gene TRBV19, with D tentatively TRBD1 (5 bases). The TCR comes from an adult in good health. The specimen comprised peripheral blood, sampled on day 0 of AZD1222 vaccination. The CDR3 DNA reads TGTGCCAGTAGTATCGACAGTAGCTCCTACAATGAGCAGTTCTTC. As protein: CASSIDSSSYNEQFF. The variable domain in full, with the rest retrieved from reference TRBV19 and TRBJ2-1, is DGGITQSPKYLFRKEGQNVTLSCEQNLNHDAMYWYRQDPGQGLRLIYYSQIVNDFQKGDIAEGYSVSREKKESFPLTVTSAQKNPTAFYLCASSIDSSSYNEQFFGPGTRLTVL.